The T cell receptor beta chain described here comes from a study of T-cell memory formation after mild COVID-19. The study's findings and limits: Among contracting clones, CD4+ were mainly CM/EM and CD8+ enriched in EMRA. The finding that pre-infection memory included some responding clones suggested that cross-reactive memory joined. Still unconfirmed is whether the second-wave clones peaking on day 37 recognized SARS-CoV-2. CD4+ bias marked clones expanding day 15 to 37, unlike balanced contracting clones.

CDR3 length equals 16 residues. Germline V gene lookup returns CDR1 LNHNV and CDR2 YYDKDF (reference sequence). Unmatched junction bases numbered 3, after V lost 1 base and J lost 1 base. One entry per CDR3 protein results from TCRdb running MiXCR on the 5' RACE reads. The table shows hundreds of thousands of distinct CDR3 sequences, with 28% occurring only once. Details on this clonotype: Its antigen is not known.

The genes are TRBV15 and TRBJ2-3, with TRBD2 identical over 9 bases. Sequencing was done on a sample of PBMCs or a T cell subset sorted from them (not recorded which). This receptor was taken from an adult woman who had mild COVID-19 (a few samples of this study predate the infection). Cell type and time point are not known. CDR3: CATSRAVAGGTDTQYF. The CDR3 region has the DNA TGTGCCACCAGCAGAGCGGTAGCGGGGGGCACAGATACGCAGTATTTT.